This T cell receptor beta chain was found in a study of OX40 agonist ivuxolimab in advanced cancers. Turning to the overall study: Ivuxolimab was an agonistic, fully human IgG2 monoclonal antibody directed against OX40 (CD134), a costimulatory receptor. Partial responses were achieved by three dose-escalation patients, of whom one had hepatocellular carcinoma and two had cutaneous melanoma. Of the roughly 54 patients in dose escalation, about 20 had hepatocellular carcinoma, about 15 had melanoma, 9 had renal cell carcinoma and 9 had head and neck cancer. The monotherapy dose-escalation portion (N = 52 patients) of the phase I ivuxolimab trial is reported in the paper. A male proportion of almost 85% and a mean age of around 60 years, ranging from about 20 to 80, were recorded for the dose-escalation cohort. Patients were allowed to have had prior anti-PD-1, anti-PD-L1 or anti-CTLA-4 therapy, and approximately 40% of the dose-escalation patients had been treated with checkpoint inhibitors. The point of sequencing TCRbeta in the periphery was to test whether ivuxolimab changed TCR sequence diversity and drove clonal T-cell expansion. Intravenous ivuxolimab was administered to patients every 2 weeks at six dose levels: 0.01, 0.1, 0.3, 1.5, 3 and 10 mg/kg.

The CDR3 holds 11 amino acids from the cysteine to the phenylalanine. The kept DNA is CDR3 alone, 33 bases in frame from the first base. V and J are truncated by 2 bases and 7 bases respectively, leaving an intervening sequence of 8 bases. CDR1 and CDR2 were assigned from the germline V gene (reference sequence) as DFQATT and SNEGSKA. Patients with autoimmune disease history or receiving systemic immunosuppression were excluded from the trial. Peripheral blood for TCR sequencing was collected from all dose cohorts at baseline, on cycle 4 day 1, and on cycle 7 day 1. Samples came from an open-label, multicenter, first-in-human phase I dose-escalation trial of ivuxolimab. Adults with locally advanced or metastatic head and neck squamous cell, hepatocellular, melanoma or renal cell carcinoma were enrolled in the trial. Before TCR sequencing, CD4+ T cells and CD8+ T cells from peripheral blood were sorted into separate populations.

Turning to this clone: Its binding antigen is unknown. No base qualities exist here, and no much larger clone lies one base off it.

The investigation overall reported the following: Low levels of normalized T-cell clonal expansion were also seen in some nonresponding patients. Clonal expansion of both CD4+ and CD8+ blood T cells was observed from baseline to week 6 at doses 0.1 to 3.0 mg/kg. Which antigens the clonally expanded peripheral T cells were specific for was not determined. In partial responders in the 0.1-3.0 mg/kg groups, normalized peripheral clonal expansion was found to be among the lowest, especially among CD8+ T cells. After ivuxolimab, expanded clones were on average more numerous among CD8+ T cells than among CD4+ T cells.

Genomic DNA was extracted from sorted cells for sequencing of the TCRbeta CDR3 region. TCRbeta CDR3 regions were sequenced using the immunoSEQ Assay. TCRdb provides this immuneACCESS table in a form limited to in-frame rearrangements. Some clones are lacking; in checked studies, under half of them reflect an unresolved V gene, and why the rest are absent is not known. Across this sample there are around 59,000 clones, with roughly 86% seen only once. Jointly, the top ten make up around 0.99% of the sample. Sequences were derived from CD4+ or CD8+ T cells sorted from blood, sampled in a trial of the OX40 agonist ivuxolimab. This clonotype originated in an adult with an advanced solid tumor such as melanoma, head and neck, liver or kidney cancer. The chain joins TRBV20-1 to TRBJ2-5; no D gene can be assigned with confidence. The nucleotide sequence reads TGCAGTGCTAGACATGGCGGGACCCAGTACTTC. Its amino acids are CSARHGGTQYF.